The 29 T cell receptor beta chains below all came from one sample that was sequenced in a study of blood T cell repertoires in COVID-19. Measured with immunoSEQ multiplex PCR; TCRdb has only the in-frame clones, and not every one. The sample consists of about 160,000 clones, 84% of them appearing once. What was sequenced was peripheral blood. The receptors shown here come from a man aged 65 to 85 with acute or convalescent COVID-19.

The chain is built from TRBV7-9 and TRBJ1-4; no reliable D call. Trimming stripped 4 bases from V and 0 bases from J, with 6 bases between. This CDR3 is built from 14 residues. Germline loops: CDR1 SEHNR, CDR2 FQNEAQ (reference sequence). In DNA, the CDR3 is TGTGCCAGCAGCTACAGTGCAACTAATGAAAAACTGTTTTTT. It codes for CASSYSATNEKLFF.

V is TRBV9 and J is TRBJ1-1; D remains ambiguous. V was trimmed by 3 bases and J by 0 bases, leaving 6 bases between them. There are 13 residues in the CDR3. Germline loops: CDR1 SGDLS, CDR2 YYNGEE. The CDR3 sequence is CASSAFLNTEAFF. The CDR3 bases are TGTGCCAGCAGCGCCTTTTTGAACACTGAAGCTTTCTTT.

This clone showed up just a few times. The chain carries TRBV20-1 and TRBJ2-7, with a weak D call TRBD2 (5 bases). The CDR3 runs 11 residues. The germline V and J ends were trimmed by 2 bases and 7 bases, with 9 bases remaining between them. Germline assignment: CDR1 DFQATT and CDR2 SNEGSKA (reference sequence). In nucleotides, the CDR3 is TGCAGTGCTAGAATACTAGGGGAGCAGTACTTC. This translates into CSARILGEQYF.

V gene TRBV9 combines with J gene TRBJ1-6; TRBD1 matches at 7 bases. CDR3 size: 17 residues. Germline assignment: CDR1 SGDLS and CDR2 YYNGEE. Unmatched junction bases numbered 10, after V lost 4 bases and J lost 3 bases. This CDR3 is CASSFGGDSDYNSPLHF. The DNA for the CDR3 is TGTGCCAGCAGCTTTGGTGGGGACAGCGACTATAATTCACCCCTCCACTTT. Using reference TRBV9 and TRBJ1-6 for the parts outside the CDR3, the full variable domain is DSGVTQTPKHLITATGQRVTLRCSPRSGDLSVYWYQQSLDQGLQFLIQYYNGEERAKGNILERFSAQQFPDLHSELNLSSLELGDSALYFCASSFGGDSDYNSPLHFGNGTRLTVT.

The chain is built from TRBV6-5 and TRBJ2-4; no reliable D call. Looked up from germline, CDR1 is MNHEY and CDR2 is SVGAGI. The CDR3 runs to 16 residues. The V end was cut by 4 bases, the J end by 4 bases, with 17 bases between. The CDR3 sequence is CASSSHTSGDKNIQYF. The CDR3, as DNA: TGTGCCAGCAGTTCACACACGTCTGGAGATAAAAACATTCAGTACTTC.

The rearrangement uses TRBV7-8 and TRBJ2-2; D is possibly TRBD1 (6 bases). The germline gives CDR1 SGHVS, CDR2 FQNEAQ. The CDR3 has 13 amino acids. Trimming pared 5 bases from V and 9 bases from J, leaving 13 bases between. CDR3 nucleotide sequence: TGTGCCAGCAGCGGCCGTGGGGGCCGGGAGCTGTTTTTT. Encoded protein: CASSGRGGRELFF. Filled out from reference TRBV7-8 and TRBJ2-2, the complete variable domain reads GAGVSQSPRYKVAKRGQDVALRCDPISGHVSLFWYQQALGQGPEFLTYFQNEAQLDKSGLPSDRFFAERPEGSVSTLKIQRTQQEDSAVYLCASSGRGGRELFFGEGSRLTVL.

This sequence joins TRBV5-1 and TRBJ2-6; D perhaps matches TRBD2 (5 bases). The CDR3 is made up of 16 amino acids. Germline V gene data show CDR1 as SGHRS and CDR2 as YFSETQ. Trimming cost V 0 bases and J 0 bases, with 7 bases left between them. The CDR3, as DNA: TGCGCCAGCAGCTTGGTGGCGGGCTCTGGGGCCAACGTCCTGACTTTC. Protein sequence: CASSLVAGSGANVLTF.

The chain has TRBV28 and TRBJ1-5, with D possibly matching TRBD1 (6 bases). Germline values: CDR1 MDHEN, CDR2 SYDVKM. The CDR3 has 15 residues. The V and J ends lost 7 bases and 8 bases respectively, with 21 bases between them. The CDR3 loop is CASTQAGGVMEPQHF. CDR3 DNA sequence: TGTGCCAGCACTCAGGCGGGGGGCGTGATGGAGCCCCAGCATTTT.

V is TRBV18 and J is TRBJ2-3, with 7 nucleotides matching TRBD1. The CDR3 sequence is 15 residues long. Germline V gene sequence: CDR1 KGHSH, CDR2 LQKENI. The V segment lost 6 bases and the J segment 0 bases; nucleotides outside the gene matches: 6. CDR3: CASSASQGSTDTQYF. The CDR3 DNA reads TGTGCCAGCTCGGCCTCACAGGGGAGCACAGATACGCAGTATTTT.

The genes are TRBV19 and TRBJ2-4, with 7 bases that match TRBD2. The V gene's germline CDR1 is LNHDA and CDR2 SQIVND (reference sequence). V was pared by 3 bases and J by 6 bases, with 8 bases of the junction left unmatched. CDR3 size: 15 residues. CDR3 protein: CASSIGGGGGNIQYF. CDR3 in DNA: TGTGCCAGTAGTATCGGCGGGGGTGGAGGAAACATTCAGTACTTC.

CDR3: CASSSYPGLVGNEQFF. CDR3 DNA sequence: TGTGCCAGCAGTTCTTACCCGGGACTAGTCGGCAATGAGCAGTTCTTC. The chain joins TRBV6-2 or TRBV6-3 to TRBJ2-1; TRBD2 matches 8 bases. Germline CDR1 and CDR2: MNHEY and SVGEGT. CDR3 length: 16 residues. After removal of 4 bases from V and 6 bases from J, the junction contained 11 bases not matched to a gene.

The chain recombines TRBV21-1 with TRBJ2-3; the listed D gene, TRBD1, was not tested against the DNA. TRBV21-1 is a pseudogene. This CDR3 comprises 13 residues. Here the CDR3 reads CASSGQGQDTQYF. DNA of the CDR3: TGTGCCAGCAGCGGACAGGGGCAAGATACGCAGTATTTT.

Details on this clone: Its ends do not fully match the called genes, so a read error is possible. The chain uses TRBV7-7 and TRBJ1-4; 9 bases are shared with TRBD1. The CDR3 is made up of 13 amino acids. Per the germline V gene, CDR1 is SSHAT and CDR2 is FNYEAQ (reference sequence). CDR3 in amino acids: CASSVDRGEKLFF. The CDR3 nucleotides read TGTGCTAGCAGCGTGGACAGGGGAGAAAAACTGTTTTTT.

This chain joins TRBV19 and TRBJ2-1, with 10 bases identical to TRBD2. Germline assignment: CDR1 LNHDA and CDR2 SQIVND (reference sequence). The junction had 16 bases not matched to a gene; V was cut back by 5 bases and J by 9 bases. This CDR3 is built from 17 residues. Here the CDR3 DNA reads TGTGCCAGTAGTCGGACCGGACTAGCGGCGGGGAGTGGTGAGCAGTTCTTC. Its translation is CASSRTGLAAGSGEQFF.

This clone is a singleton in its sample. The J gene is TRBJ1-4, the V gene TRBV5-4; 9 bases map to TRBD1. The CDR3 sequence is 15 residues long. After removal of 4 bases from V and 4 bases from J, the junction contained 5 bases not matched to a gene. Per germline, CDR1 SGHNT and CDR2 YYREEE (reference sequence). CDR3 in amino acids: CASSRGQGINEKLFF. CDR3 DNA sequence: TGTGCCAGCAGCCGCGGACAGGGGATTAATGAAAAACTGTTTTTT.

The chain's CDR3 is CATSRDQGAMDTQYF. The CDR3, as DNA: TGTGCCACCAGCAGAGATCAGGGGGCTATGGATACGCAGTATTTT. The chain uses TRBV15 and TRBJ2-3, with TRBD1 matching 8 bases. Germline CDR1 and CDR2: LNHNV and YYDKDF (reference sequence). The CDR3 is 15 residues long. The V gene end was trimmed by 0 bases and the J gene end by 6 bases; junction bases not matched to a gene: 5.

The chain links TRBV7-3 to TRBJ2-1; a weak D match, TRBD1 (5 bases). The V and J ends lost 5 bases and 4 bases respectively, with 9 bases between them. The CDR3 extends over 13 amino acids. The germline V gene encodes CDR1 SGHTA and CDR2 FQGTGA. The DNA for the CDR3 is TGTGCCAGCAGCGCGACAGCTTACAATGAGCAGTTCTTC. Protein sequence: CASSATAYNEQFF. Combining the CDR3 with reference TRBV7-3 and TRBJ2-1 gives the whole variable domain GAGVSQTPSNKVTEKGKYVELRCDPISGHTALYWYRQSLGQGPEFLIYFQGTGAADDSGLPNDRFFAVRPEGSVSTLKIQRTERGDSAVYLCASSATAYNEQFFGPGTRLTVL.

This sequence joins TRBV18 and TRBJ2-1; 9 bases are shared with TRBD1. Germline V lookup: CDR1 KGHSH, CDR2 LQKENI. Trimming took 3 bases from V and 8 from J; bases not matched to a gene: 5. The CDR3 totals 14 residues. The CDR3 loop reads CASSPSTGGDEQFF. For the CDR3, the DNA is TGTGCCAGCTCACCCTCAACAGGGGGCGATGAGCAGTTCTTC.

This clone was observed once. The chain uses TRBV7-9 and TRBJ1-6; the D is unclear. Trimming shortened V by 2 bases and J by 4 bases, and 3 bases separated the two germline ends. There are 13 residues in the CDR3. CDR1 SEHNR and CDR2 FQNEAQ come from the germline V gene (reference sequence). The CDR3 region has the DNA TGTGCCAGCAGCTTACAGTATAATTCACCCCTCCACTTT. It specifies CASSLQYNSPLHF.

The rearrangement uses TRBV5-4 and TRBJ2-1, with a possible D match to TRBD1 (6 bases). CDR1 is SGHNT, CDR2 YYREEE, per germline (reference sequence). Deletions cut 2 bases from V and 0 bases from J, with 9 bases between. This CDR3 is built from 15 residues. In DNA, the CDR3 is TGTGCCAGCAGCTTAGGGGGTAGCTCCTACAATGAGCAGTTCTTC. As protein: CASSLGGSSYNEQFF.

The V and J genes are TRBV24-1 and TRBJ2-2; TRBD2 agrees at 8 bases. The J segment lost 7 bases and the V segment lost 5 bases, leaving 11 bases of the junction unmatched. Looked up from germline, CDR1 is KGHDR and CDR2 is SFDVKD. The CDR3 contains 16 residues. Here the CDR3 DNA reads TGTGCCACCAGTGTCGTTACGGGAGGGCCAGACGGGGAGCTGTTTTTT. Its translation: CATSVVTGGPDGELFF.

This rearrangement joins TRBV9 to TRBJ2-5; TRBD2 aligns across 11 bases. CDR3 size: 16 residues. The J segment lost 2 bases and the V segment lost 2 bases, leaving 5 bases of the junction unmatched. CDR1 SGDLS and CDR2 YYNGEE come from the germline V gene. The CDR3 sequence: CASSVFSGGDQETQYF. In DNA, the CDR3 is TGTGCCAGCAGCGTCTTTAGCGGGGGGGATCAAGAGACCCAGTACTTC.

This chain joins TRBV10-3 and TRBJ2-3; 14 bases match TRBD2. J lost 4 bases, V lost 3 bases, and 6 bases had no gene match. This CDR3 comprises 17 residues. The germline CDR1 and CDR2 sequences are ENHRY and SYGVKD. This chain's CDR3 is CAISDQTSGGAPDTQYF. The CDR3 region has the DNA TGTGCCATCAGTGACCAGACTAGCGGGGGGGCCCCAGATACGCAGTATTTT.

The chain has TRBV15 and TRBJ1-6; the D is unclear. From germline, CDR1 is LNHNV and CDR2 YYDKDF (reference sequence). This CDR3 spans 15 amino acids. The V end was cut by 0 bases, the J end by 8 bases, with 11 bases between. The CDR3 sequence is CATSRDDSRYSPLHF. DNA for the CDR3: TGTGCCACCAGCAGAGATGATAGCAGATATTCACCCCTCCACTTT. The full variable domain, its missing parts supplied by reference TRBV15 and TRBJ1-6, is DAMVIQNPRYQVTQFGKPVTLSCSQTLNHNVMYWYQQKSSQAPKLLFHYYDKDFNNEADTPDNFQSRRPNTSFCFLDIRSPGLGDTAMYLCATSRDDSRYSPLHFGNGTRLTVT.

This clone was counted at least ten times. The chain couples TRBV2 to TRBJ1-5; tentatively, D is TRBD1 (5 bases). Trimming took off 3 bases at V and 7 bases at J, with 10 bases between the two ends. Germline V gives CDR1 SNHLY, CDR2 FYNNEI. This CDR3 region has 13 residues. CDR3 sequence reads: CASSDRKGQPQHF. The CDR3 DNA sequence: TGTGCCAGCAGTGATCGTAAGGGGCAGCCCCAGCATTTT.

The rearrangement joins TRBV5-1 to TRBJ2-3; possible D gene TRBD2, 6 bases. The V and J ends lost 4 bases and 0 bases respectively, with 18 bases between them. Germline CDR1 SGHRS, CDR2 YFSETQ. The CDR3 runs to 17 residues. The chain's CDR3 is CASSTSTSTISTDTQYF. The DNA for the CDR3 is TGCGCCAGCAGCACATCAACTAGCACCATTAGCACAGATACGCAGTATTTT.

This sequence joins TRBV5-1 and TRBJ2-7, with D possibly TRBD1 on 6 matching bases. This CDR3 has 14 residues. Trimming shortened V by 0 bases and J by 3 bases, and 10 bases separated the two germline ends. Germline V CDR1 and CDR2: SGHRS, YFSETQ. DNA for the CDR3: TGCGCCAGCAGCTTGGCCGAACAGGGCTACGAGCAGTACTTC. Its protein product is CASSLAEQGYEQYF.

The rearrangement links TRBV11-2 to TRBJ1-5; TRBD1 aligns across 11 bases. Looked up from germline, CDR1 is SGHAT and CDR2 is FQNNGV. CDR3 length equals 15 residues. V was clipped by 1 base and J by 7 bases; unmatched bases: 3. CDR3: CASSLGTGGFQPQHF. The CDR3 DNA sequence: TGTGCCAGCAGCTTAGGGACAGGGGGCTTCCAGCCCCAGCATTTT.

V is TRBV5-1 and J is TRBJ1-6; a weak D match, TRBD1 (6 bases). From germline, CDR1 is SGHRS and CDR2 YFSETQ. V was pared by 6 bases and J by 10 bases, with 20 bases between. This CDR3 region has 15 residues. DNA for the CDR3: TGCGCCAGCACCCCCGTTGGGTTAGGGGGATCACCCCTCCACTTT. It codes for CASTPVGLGGSPLHF. Based on the CDR3 plus reference TRBV5-1 and TRBJ1-6, the full variable domain is KAGVTQTPRYLIKTRGQQVTLSCSPISGHRSVSWYQQTPGQGLQFLFEYFSETQRNKGNFPGRFSGRQFSNSRSEMNVSTLELGDSALYLCASTPVGLGGSPLHFGNGTRLTVT.